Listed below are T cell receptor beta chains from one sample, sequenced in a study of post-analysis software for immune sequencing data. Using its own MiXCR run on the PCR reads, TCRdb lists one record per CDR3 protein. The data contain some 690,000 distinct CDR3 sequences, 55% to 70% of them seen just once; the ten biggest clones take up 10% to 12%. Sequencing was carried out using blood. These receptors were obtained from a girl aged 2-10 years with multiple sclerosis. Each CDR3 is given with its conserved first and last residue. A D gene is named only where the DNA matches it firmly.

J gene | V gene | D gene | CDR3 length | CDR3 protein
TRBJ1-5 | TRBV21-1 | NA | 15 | CASSKVQGPNQPQHF
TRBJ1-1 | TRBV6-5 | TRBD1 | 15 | CASSYSTGQDTEAFF
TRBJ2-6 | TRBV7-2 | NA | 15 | CASSQRGYGANVLTF
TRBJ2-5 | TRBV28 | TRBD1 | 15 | CASSLGDRVQETQYF
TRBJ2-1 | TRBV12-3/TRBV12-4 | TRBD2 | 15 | CASSAQGLAGVEQFF
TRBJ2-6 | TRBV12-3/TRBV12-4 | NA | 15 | CASSNRVSGANVLTF
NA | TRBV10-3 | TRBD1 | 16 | CAISGLRDRVSYEQYF
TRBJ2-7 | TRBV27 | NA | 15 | CASSLGASGAYEQYF
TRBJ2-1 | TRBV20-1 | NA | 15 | CSARDSQGGYNEQFF
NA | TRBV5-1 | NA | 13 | CASSLSGVETQYF
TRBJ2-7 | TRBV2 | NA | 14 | CASRQSGMSYEQYF
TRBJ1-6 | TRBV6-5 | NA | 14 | CASSPGPGGSPLHF
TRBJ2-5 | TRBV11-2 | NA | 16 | CASSSPGGQYQETQYF
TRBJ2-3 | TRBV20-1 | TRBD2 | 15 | CSAKLGLAVRDTQYF
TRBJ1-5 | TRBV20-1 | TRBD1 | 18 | CSAKSFGTALLSNQPQHF
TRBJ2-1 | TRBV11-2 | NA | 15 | CASSWTPGSYNEQFF
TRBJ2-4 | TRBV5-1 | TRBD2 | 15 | CASSPTGLAGVEQYF
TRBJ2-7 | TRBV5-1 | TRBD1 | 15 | CASRATRGQNYEQYF
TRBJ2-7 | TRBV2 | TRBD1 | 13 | CASSGDRGGEQYF
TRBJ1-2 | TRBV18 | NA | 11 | CASSIRGGYTF
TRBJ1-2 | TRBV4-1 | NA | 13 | CASSQNQGHGYTF
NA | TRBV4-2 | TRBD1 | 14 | CASSQVQGAYEQYF
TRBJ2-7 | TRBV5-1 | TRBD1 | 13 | CASSFGQAYEQYF
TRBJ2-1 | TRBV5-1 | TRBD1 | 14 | CASSFDRAQREQFF
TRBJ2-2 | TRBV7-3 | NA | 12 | CASSSSPGELFF
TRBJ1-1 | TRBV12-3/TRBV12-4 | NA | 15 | CASSPGTNRDTEAFF
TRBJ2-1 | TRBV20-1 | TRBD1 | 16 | CSAPQTDRGIYNGQFF
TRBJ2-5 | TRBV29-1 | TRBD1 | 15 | CSVALGTGGRETQYF
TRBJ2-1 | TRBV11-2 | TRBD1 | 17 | CASSSTNGTEFSNEQFF
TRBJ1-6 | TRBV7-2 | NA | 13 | CASSLKSPSPLHF
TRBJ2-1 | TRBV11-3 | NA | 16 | CASSLEGSSPYNEQFF
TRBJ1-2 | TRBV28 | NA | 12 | CASSTVIVGYTF
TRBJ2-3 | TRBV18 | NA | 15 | CASSPRTVISDTQYF
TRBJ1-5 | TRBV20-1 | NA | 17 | CSASDVLGGTSNQPQHF
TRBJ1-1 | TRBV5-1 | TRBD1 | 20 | CASSLVKPPGGTVLNTEAFF
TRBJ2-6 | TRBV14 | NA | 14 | CASSQLSGANVLTF
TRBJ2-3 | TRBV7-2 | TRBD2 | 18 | CASSPLAGGPGYKDTQYF
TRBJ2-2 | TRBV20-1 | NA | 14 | CSASGTFAGGELFF
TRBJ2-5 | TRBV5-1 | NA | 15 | CASSDQTEGKETQYF
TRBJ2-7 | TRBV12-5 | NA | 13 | CASGLSIYREQYF
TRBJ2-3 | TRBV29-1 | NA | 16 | CSVIMTKPSSTDTQYF
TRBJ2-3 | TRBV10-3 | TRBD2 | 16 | CAISENTAGGMSTQYF
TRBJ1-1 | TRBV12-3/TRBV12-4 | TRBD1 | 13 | CAVGRGLGTEAFF
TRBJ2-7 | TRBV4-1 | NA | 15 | CASSQEVGGSYEQYF
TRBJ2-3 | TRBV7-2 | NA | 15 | CASSSQGFGTDTQYF
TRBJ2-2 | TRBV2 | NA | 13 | CASSETNTGELFF
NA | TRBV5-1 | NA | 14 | CASSLGTEVYEQYF
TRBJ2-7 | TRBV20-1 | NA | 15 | CSASHWAQGTYEQYF
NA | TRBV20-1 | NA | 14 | CSASVLVGSYEQYF
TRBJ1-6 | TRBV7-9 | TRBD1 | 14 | CASSSTGGGSPLHF
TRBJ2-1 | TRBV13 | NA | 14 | CASSLGGRDRRQFF